What follows are 2 T cell receptor beta chains derived from one specimen sequenced in a study of blood T cell repertoires in COVID-19. TCRdb keeps only in-frame clones here, not all; method: immunoSEQ multiplex PCR. The table has about 29,000 clones, approximately 91% seen once; the top ten hold less than 5%. Material: peripheral blood. All receptors come from a man aged 70-80 years with active COVID-19.

This clone was seen only once. This chain joins TRBV4-1 and TRBJ2-1; 11 nucleotides match TRBD2. CDR1 MGHRA and CDR2 YSYEKL come from the germline V gene. CDR3 length: 18 residues. With 0 bases clipped from V and 5 bases from J, the junction kept 9 bases outside the gene matches. The CDR3 nucleotides read TGCGCCAGCAGCCAAGATCCTGGCTTAGCGGGGGGGCACAATGAGCAGTTCTTC. It yields the protein CASSQDPGLAGGHNEQFF.

The V and J genes are TRBV2 and TRBJ2-1; 7 bases agree with TRBD1. The germline gives CDR1 SNHLY, CDR2 FYNNEI. V shed 0 bases and J 1 base; nucleotides not matched to a gene: 6. The CDR3 totals 17 residues. DNA for the CDR3: TGTGCCAGCAGTGAAGCGCTTCAGGGACAGTCCTACAATGAGCAGTTCTTC. Translating gives CASSEALQGQSYNEQFF.